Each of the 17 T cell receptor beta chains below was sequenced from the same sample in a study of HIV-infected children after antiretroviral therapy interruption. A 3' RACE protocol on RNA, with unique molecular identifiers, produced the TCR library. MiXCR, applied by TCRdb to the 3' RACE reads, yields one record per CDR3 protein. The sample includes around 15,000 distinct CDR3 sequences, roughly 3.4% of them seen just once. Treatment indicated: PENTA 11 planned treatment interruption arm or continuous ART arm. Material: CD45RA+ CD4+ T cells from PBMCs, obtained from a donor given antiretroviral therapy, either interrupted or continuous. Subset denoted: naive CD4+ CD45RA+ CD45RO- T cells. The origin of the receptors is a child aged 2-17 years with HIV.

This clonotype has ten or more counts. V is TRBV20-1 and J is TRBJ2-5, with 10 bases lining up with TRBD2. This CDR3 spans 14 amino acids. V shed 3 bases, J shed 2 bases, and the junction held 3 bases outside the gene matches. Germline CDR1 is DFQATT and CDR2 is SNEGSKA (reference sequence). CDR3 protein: CSARGLAMQETQYF. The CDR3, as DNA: TGCAGTGCTAGGGGACTAGCGATGCAAGAGACCCAGTACTTC.

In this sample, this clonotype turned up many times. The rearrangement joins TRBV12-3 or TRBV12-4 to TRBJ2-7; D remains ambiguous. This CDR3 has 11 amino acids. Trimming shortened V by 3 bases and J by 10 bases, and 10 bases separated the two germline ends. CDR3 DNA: TGTGCCAGCAGTTTCTCTAGGGAACAGTACTTC. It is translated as CASSFSREQYF.

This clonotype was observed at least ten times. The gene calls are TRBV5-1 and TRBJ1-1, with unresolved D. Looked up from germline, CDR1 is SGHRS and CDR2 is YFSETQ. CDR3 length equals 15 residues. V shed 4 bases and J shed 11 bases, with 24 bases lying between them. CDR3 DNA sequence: TGCGCCAGCAGCCAAGAAGGTCGGGCAGAGGGTACGGCTTTCTTT. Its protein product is CASSQEGRAEGTAFF.

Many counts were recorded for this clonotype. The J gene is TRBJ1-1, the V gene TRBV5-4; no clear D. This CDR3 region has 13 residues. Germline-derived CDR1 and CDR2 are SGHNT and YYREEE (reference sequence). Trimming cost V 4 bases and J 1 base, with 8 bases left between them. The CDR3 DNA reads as TGTGCCAGCAGCACTGTGACGAACACTGAAGCTTTCTTT. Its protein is CASSTVTNTEAFF.

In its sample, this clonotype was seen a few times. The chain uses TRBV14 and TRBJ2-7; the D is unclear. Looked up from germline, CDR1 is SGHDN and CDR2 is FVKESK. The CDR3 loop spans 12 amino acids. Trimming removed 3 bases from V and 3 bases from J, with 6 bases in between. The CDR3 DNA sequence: TGTGCCAGCAGCCAGTTCGGCTACGAGCAGTACTTC. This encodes CASSQFGYEQYF.

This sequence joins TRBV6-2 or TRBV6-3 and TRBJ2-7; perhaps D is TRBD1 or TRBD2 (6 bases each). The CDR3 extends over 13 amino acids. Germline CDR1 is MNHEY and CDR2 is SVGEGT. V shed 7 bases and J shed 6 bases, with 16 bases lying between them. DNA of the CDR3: TGTGCCAGCAAACGGCCGGGGGCGGGCGAGCAGTACTTC. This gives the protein CASKRPGAGEQYF.

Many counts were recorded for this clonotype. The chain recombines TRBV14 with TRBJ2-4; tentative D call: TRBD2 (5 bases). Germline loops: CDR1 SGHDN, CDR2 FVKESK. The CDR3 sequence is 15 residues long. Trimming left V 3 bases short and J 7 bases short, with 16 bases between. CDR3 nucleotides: TGTGCCAGCAGCCAGACACGAGGGCCGGGGAACATTCAGTACTTC. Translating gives CASSQTRGPGNIQYF.

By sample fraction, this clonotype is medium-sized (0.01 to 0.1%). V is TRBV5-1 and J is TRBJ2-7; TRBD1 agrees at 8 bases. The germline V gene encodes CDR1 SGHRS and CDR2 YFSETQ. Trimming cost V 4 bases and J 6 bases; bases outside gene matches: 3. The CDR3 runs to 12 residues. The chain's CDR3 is CASSVDRVEQYF. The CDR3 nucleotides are TGCGCCAGCAGCGTGGACAGGGTCGAGCAGTACTTC. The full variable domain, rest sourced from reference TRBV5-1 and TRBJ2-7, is KAGVTQTPRYLIKTRGQQVTLSCSPISGHRSVSWYQQTPGQGLQFLFEYFSETQRNKGNFPGRFSGRQFSNSRSEMNVSTLELGDSALYLCASSVDRVEQYFGPGTRLTVT.

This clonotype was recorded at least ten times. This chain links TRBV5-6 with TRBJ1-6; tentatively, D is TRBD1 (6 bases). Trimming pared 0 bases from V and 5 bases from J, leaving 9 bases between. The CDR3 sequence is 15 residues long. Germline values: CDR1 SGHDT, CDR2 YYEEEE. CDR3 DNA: TGTGCCAGCAGCTTGGTCAGGGACAATAATTCACCCCTCCACTTT. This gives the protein CASSLVRDNNSPLHF. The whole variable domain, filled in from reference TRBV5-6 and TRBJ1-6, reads DAGVTQSPTHLIKTRGQQVTLRCSPKSGHDTVSWYQQALGQGPQFIFQYYEEEERQRGNFPDRFSGHQFPNYSSELNVNALLLGDSALYLCASSLVRDNNSPLHFGNGTRLTVT.

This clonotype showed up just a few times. The CDR3 DNA reads TGTGCCTGGAGTGTGGGTACCTCAGGGGTAGCGAAGTTCTTC. It translates to CAWSVGTSGVAKFF. The chain couples TRBV30 to TRBJ2-1; D might be TRBD1 (6 bases). The CDR3 is 14 residues long. Per germline, CDR1 GTSNPN and CDR2 SVGIG (reference sequence). Trimming took off 0 bases at V and 14 bases at J, with 20 bases between the two ends.

Here the CDR3 reads CASRPGTGFYPNTEAFF. The CDR3 bases are TGTGCCAGTCGCCCCGGGACAGGATTTTATCCGAACACTGAAGCTTTCTTT. This chain connects TRBV19 to TRBJ1-1, with 8 positions matching TRBD1. With V trimmed by 8 bases and J by 1 base, 15 bases remained unmatched. This CDR3 is built from 17 residues. CDR1 is LNHDA and CDR2 is SQIVND in the germline V gene (reference sequence).

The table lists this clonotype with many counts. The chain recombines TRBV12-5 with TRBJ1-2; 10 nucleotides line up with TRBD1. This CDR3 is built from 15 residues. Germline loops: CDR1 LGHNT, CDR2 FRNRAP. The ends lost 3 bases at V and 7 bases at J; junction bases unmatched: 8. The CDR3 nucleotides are TGTGCTAGTGGTTTCGGGGACAGGGGAGTCACTGGCTACACCTTC. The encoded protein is CASGFGDRGVTGYTF. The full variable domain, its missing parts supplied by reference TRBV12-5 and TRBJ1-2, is DARVTQTPRHKVTEMGQEVTMRCQPILGHNTVFWYRQTMMQGLELLAYFRNRAPLDDSGMPKDRFSAEMPDATLATLKIQPSEPRDSAVYFCASGFGDRGVTGYTFGSGTRLTVV.

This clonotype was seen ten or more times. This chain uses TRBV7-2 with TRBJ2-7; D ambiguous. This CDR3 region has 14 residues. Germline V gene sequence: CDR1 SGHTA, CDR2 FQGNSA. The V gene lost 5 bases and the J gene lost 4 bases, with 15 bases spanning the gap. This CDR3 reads CASSPRVRQYEQYF. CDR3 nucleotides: TGTGCCAGCAGCCCTAGGGTTCGGCAGTACGAGCAGTACTTC.

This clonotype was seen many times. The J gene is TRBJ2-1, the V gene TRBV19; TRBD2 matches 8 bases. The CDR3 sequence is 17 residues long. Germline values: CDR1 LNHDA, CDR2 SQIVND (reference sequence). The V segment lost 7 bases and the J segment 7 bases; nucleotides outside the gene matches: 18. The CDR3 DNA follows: TGTGCCAGTACCAAAAGCCATTCGTCGGGGGGGCCGAATGAGCAGTTCTTC. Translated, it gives CASTKSHSSGGPNEQFF.

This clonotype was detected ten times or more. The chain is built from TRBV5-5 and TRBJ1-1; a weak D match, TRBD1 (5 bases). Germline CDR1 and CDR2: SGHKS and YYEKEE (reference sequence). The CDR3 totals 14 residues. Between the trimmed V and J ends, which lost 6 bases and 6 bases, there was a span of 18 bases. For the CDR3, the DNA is TGTGCCAGCACCAAAGATACAGGAACTGCTGAAGCTTTCTTT. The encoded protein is CASTKDTGTAEAFF.

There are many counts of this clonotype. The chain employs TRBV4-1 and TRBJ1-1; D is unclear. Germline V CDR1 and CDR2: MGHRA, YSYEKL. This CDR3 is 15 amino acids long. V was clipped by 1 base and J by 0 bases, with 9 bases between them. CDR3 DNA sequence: TGCGCCAGCAGCCAAGTAGGCAGCTTGAACACTGAAGCTTTCTTT. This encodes CASSQVGSLNTEAFF.

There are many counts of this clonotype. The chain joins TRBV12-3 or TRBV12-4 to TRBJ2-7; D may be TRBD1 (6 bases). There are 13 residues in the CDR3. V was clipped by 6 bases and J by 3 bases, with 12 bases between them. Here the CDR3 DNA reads TGTGCCAGCAGCGGACAGAGTTACTACGAGCAGTACTTC. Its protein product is CASSGQSYYEQYF.